Listed below are T cell receptor beta chains from one sample, sequenced in a study of cytomegalovirus exposure and HLA in healthy donors. Clones were read by immunoSEQ multiplex PCR, and TCRdb kept only the in-frame ones, dropping some. Here the sample spans a few hundred thousand clones, 80% to 90% being singletons. The material sequenced was PBMCs. The receptors originated from a young woman in good health and CMV-seronegative. Both conserved end residues are part of each CDR3. A D gene is named only where the DNA matches it firmly. Clone size appears in some rows only: once, few, many, or a class for an expanded clone.

TRBJ1-5 TRBV30 - - CAWSVQGNQPQHF TGTGCCTGGAGTGTGCAGGGAAATCAGCCCCAGCATTTT
TRBJ2-7 TRBV11-3 - - CASSLRVRGPALNYEQYF TGTGCCAGCAGCTTACGAGTCAGGGGACCGGCTTTAAACTACGAGCAGTACTTC
TRBJ2-3 TRBV5-1 - - CASSEQGADTQYF TGCGCCAGCAGCGAACAGGGAGCAGATACGCAGTATTTT
TRBJ2-7 TRBV7-9 - TRBD2 CASSSSGIYEQYF TGTGCCAGCAGCTCGAGCGGGATCTACGAGCAGTACTTC
TRBJ1-3 TRBV13 - TRBD1 CASSSGTGSSGNTIYF TGTGCCAGCAGCTCCGGGACAGGGAGCTCTGGAAACACCATATATTTT
TRBJ1-5 TRBV6-5 once - CASSYSDSGQPQHF TGTGCCAGCAGTTACTCGGACTCGGGTCAGCCCCAGCATTTT
TRBJ2-7 TRBV4-1 few - CASSQGQVSYEQYF TGCGCCAGCAGCCAAGGACAGGTATCCTACGAGCAGTACTTC
TRBJ1-1 TRBV19 once TRBD1 CASSAGTGAEAFF TGTGCCAGTAGTGCGGGGACAGGGGCTGAAGCTTTCTTT
TRBJ1-2 TRBV29-1 - TRBD1 CSVQGRDRDLYGYTF TGCAGCGTCCAGGGGAGGGACAGGGACCTCTATGGCTACACCTTC
TRBJ1-2 TRBV7-9 - - CASSLDLTPNYGYTF TGTGCCAGCAGCCTAGACCTGACTCCTAACTATGGCTACACCTTC
TRBJ2-5 TRBV25-1 - TRBD2 CASSERAGGPRETQYF TGTGCCAGCAGTGAACGAGCGGGGGGGCCCCGGGAGACCCAGTACTTC
TRBJ2-1 TRBV13 - TRBD2 CASSRVGLGYNEQFF TGTGCCAGCAGCCGAGTGGGACTAGGATACAATGAGCAGTTCTTC
TRBJ2-1 TRBV5-1 - - CASSLGAGSSYNEQFF TGCGCCAGCAGCTTGGGGGCAGGCAGCTCCTACAATGAGCAGTTCTTC
TRBJ2-1 TRBV6-5 - TRBD2 CASSYSRSGGAREQFF TGTGCCAGCAGTTACTCTCGTAGCGGGGGGGCAAGGGAGCAGTTCTTC
TRBJ2-2 TRBV5-5 - - CASSELERSQGTGELFF TGTGCCAGCAGCGAGTTAGAGAGGTCCCAGGGGACCGGGGAGCTGTTTTTT
TRBJ2-7 TRBV5-6 - TRBD2 CASSLETSGGYEQYF TGTGCCAGCAGCTTGGAAACTAGCGGGGGCTACGAGCAGTACTTC
TRBJ2-7 TRBV27 once - CASSLRGSYEQYF TGTGCCAGCAGTTTAAGAGGCTCCTACGAGCAGTACTTC
TRBJ2-7 TRBV7-3 - - CASSFQGSYEQYF TGTGCCAGCAGCTTCCAGGGGTCCTACGAGCAGTACTTC
TRBJ1-1 TRBV5-4 - TRBD1 CASIPDRGRTEAFF TGTGCCAGCATCCCCGACAGGGGCCGGACTGAAGCTTTCTTT
TRBJ2-5 TRBV7-7 - TRBD2 CASSLVGASGETQYF TGTGCTAGCAGCCTGGTCGGGGCTAGCGGAGAGACCCAGTACTTC
TRBJ1-6 TRBV14 - - CASSVSHPVNSPLHF TGTGCCAGCAGCGTGAGTCACCCTGTTAATTCACCCCTCCACTTT
TRBJ1-6 TRBV6-1 - TRBD1 CASSEPGQGFNSPLHF TGTGCCAGCAGTGAACCGGGACAGGGTTTTAATTCACCCCTCCACTTT
TRBJ1-5 TRBV19 - TRBD1 CASSGQGGNQPQHF TGTGCCAGTAGTGGACAGGGTGGAAATCAGCCCCAGCATTTT
TRBJ2-7 TRBV5-1 once - CASSTGQLSEQYF TGCGCCAGCAGCACCGGACAGCTTAGCGAGCAGTACTTC
TRBJ2-2 TRBV9 - TRBD2 CASSATLAGGGLGSGELFF TGTGCCAGCAGCGCTACACTAGCGGGGGGAGGATTGGGTTCCGGGGAGCTGTTTTTT
TRBJ2-7 TRBV6-1 - - CASSADTEGYEQYF TGTGCCAGCAGCGCCGACACGGAAGGCTACGAGCAGTACTTC
TRBJ1-5 TRBV11-2 - - CASSDRTPNQPQHF TGTGCCAGCAGCGACAGGACCCCTAATCAGCCCCAGCATTTT
TRBJ2-1 TRBV11-3 - TRBD2 CASSLRLAGGNNEQFF TGTGCCAGCAGCTTACGGCTAGCGGGGGGGAACAATGAGCAGTTCTTC
TRBJ1-2 TRBV5-8 - TRBD1 CASSFTGGGGYGYTF TGTGCCAGCAGCTTTACAGGGGGCGGTGGCTATGGCTACACCTTC
TRBJ1-2 TRBV6-5 - - CASSFTRQEFYGYTF TGTGCCAGCAGTTTCACCCGACAGGAGTTTTATGGCTACACCTTC
TRBJ1-6 TRBV19 - - CASSKAGGAGNSPLHF TGTGCCAGTAGTAAGGCGGGGGGCGCGGGGAATTCACCCCTCCACTTT